Listed here are 10 T cell receptor beta chains from one sample, sequenced in a study of shared T cell receptors in the human thymus. The method was immunoSEQ multiplex PCR; TCRdb's version includes in-frame clones alone and lacks a portion of them. The table includes more than 550,000 clones, over 75% detected once. These records were also assigned to another study, of human thymus T cells.

The sequenced sample was thymocytes. These receptors all stem from a girl under three years old with a congenital heart defect.

The chain has TRBV4-1 and TRBJ1-3; TRBD1 matches 9 bases. The V and J ends lost 3 bases and 2 bases, in that order; junction bases with no gene match: 5. CDR3 length: 16 residues. Germline V lookup: CDR1 MGHRA, CDR2 YSYEKL. The CDR3 loop is CASSQSRDRAGNTIYF. Here the CDR3 DNA reads TGCGCCAGCAGCCAGAGCCGGGACAGGGCTGGAAACACCATATATTTT.

The rearrangement links TRBV27 to TRBJ2-5; 8 nucleotides align to TRBD1. The trim removed 7 bases at V and 1 base at J, leaving 8 bases unmatched. The germline gives CDR1 MNHEY, CDR2 SMNVEV (reference sequence). The CDR3 length is 15 residues. The CDR3 is CASITQQGAQETQYF. The CDR3 DNA sequence: TGTGCCAGCATTACCCAGCAGGGGGCCCAAGAGACCCAGTACTTC.

CDR3 in amino acids: CASSRTGPCSYNSPLHF. The CDR3, as DNA: TGTGCCAGCAGTCGGACAGGCCCCTGTTCCTATAATTCACCCCTCCACTTT. The chain has TRBV5-6 and TRBJ1-6; 7 bases match TRBD1. V was clipped by 5 bases and J by 1 base; unmatched bases: 9. The CDR3 runs 17 residues. Per germline, CDR1 SGHDT and CDR2 YYEEEE.

The chain employs TRBV19 and TRBJ1-2; a possible D gene is TRBD1 (5 bases). V was trimmed by 3 bases and J by 6 bases, leaving 17 bases between them. Germline assignment: CDR1 LNHDA and CDR2 SQIVND (reference sequence). The length of the CDR3 is 15 residues. The CDR3 region is CASSIATSTVNGYTF. CDR3 in DNA: TGTGCCAGTAGTATCGCCACTTCGACAGTAAATGGCTACACCTTC.

V is TRBV7-8 and J is TRBJ1-1, with a tentative D call TRBD1 (6 bases). In germline, CDR1 is SGHVS, CDR2 FQNEAQ. The CDR3 is 20 residues long. V was trimmed by 4 bases and J by 0 bases, leaving 27 bases between them. The CDR3: CASSSRHVRDKQEMNTEAFF. The DNA for the CDR3 is TGTGCCAGCAGCTCGCGGCACGTCCGGGACAAGCAAGAAATGAACACTGAAGCTTTCTTT.

This chain links TRBV9 with TRBJ2-7; 9 bases line up with TRBD1. This CDR3 has 15 residues. The V and J ends lost 0 bases and 5 bases, in that order; junction bases with no gene match: 6. CDR1 and CDR2 (germline): SGDLS, YYNGEE. The CDR3 DNA reads TGTGCCAGCAGCGTAGGAACAGGGGGCTGGAACGAGCAGTACTTC. It is translated as CASSVGTGGWNEQYF.

The chain has TRBV6-5 and TRBJ1-1; no clear D gene. The CDR3 extends over 13 amino acids. V was shortened by 6 bases and J by 4 bases, with 12 bases between the two germline ends. From germline, CDR1 is MNHEY and CDR2 SVGAGI. The CDR3 reads CASRHRGSTEAFF. CDR3 DNA: TGTGCCAGCAGGCACCGGGGTAGCACTGAAGCTTTCTTT.

The V call is TRBV7-7, the J call TRBJ2-5; 10 positions agree with TRBD1. The CDR3 runs 16 residues. CDR1 is SSHAT and CDR2 is FNYEAQ in the germline V gene (reference sequence). J gave up 3 bases and V 5 bases, and 9 bases lay outside the gene matches. The chain's CDR3 is CASSPWTGGGEETQYF. DNA of the CDR3: TGTGCCAGCAGCCCGTGGACAGGGGGAGGTGAAGAGACCCAGTACTTC.

This chain uses TRBV5-1 with TRBJ1-1; TRBD1 aligns across 9 bases. V lost 5 bases and J lost 4; bases outside the gene matches: 6. There are 14 residues in the CDR3. Germline V gene lookup returns CDR1 SGHRS and CDR2 YFSETQ. The CDR3 DNA is TGCGCCAGCAGTTGGACAGGGGATGGCACTGAAGCTTTCTTT. Residues: CASSWTGDGTEAFF.

V usage is TRBV12-5 and J usage is TRBJ2-4; 9 bases are a match to TRBD2. The CDR3 spans 17 residues. Unmatched junction bases numbered 6, after V lost 2 bases and J lost 1 base. Per germline, CDR1 LGHNT and CDR2 FRNRAP. CDR3 in DNA: TGTGCTAGTGGTTTGCAACCTAGCGGGGTTGCCAAAAACATTCAGTACTTC. It is translated as CASGLQPSGVAKNIQYF.